This T cell receptor (beta chain) was found in a study of graft-versus-host responses after intestinal transplantation. As regards this clone: Its antigen is not known.

Looked up from germline, CDR1 is MGHDK and CDR2 is SYGVNS. Trimming at V came to 4 bases and at J to 6 bases, leaving 8 bases not matched to a gene. The CDR3 length is 14 residues. Generated by immunoSEQ multiplex PCR, the TCRdb table keeps only in-frame clones and is missing some. The table shows 85,000 to 95,000 clones, with approximately 94% occurring only once. The V gene is TRBV25-1, the J gene TRBJ1-2, with TRBD1 matching 7 bases. The receptor was isolated from a human donor who received an intestinal transplant. The sequencing used unstimulated CD8+ T cells sorted from spleen or lymph node cells, collected before intestinal transplant. The CDR3 region is CASSGLDRDHGYTF. The CDR3 DNA reads TGTGCCAGCAGTGGATTAGACAGGGACCATGGCTACACCTTC.